Listed here are 20 T cell receptor beta chains from one sample, sequenced in a study of control samples from healthy donors and cancer patients. Repertoires were generated with immunoSEQ multiplex PCR, while TCRdb's copy carries only in-frame clones and drops some. Of about 84,000 clones listed, about nine tenths are singletons. Sequencing was performed on blood. Receptors originate from a man between 45 and 60 years old in good health.

The chain has TRBV11-2 and TRBJ2-1; D tentatively fits TRBD1 or TRBD2 (5 bases each). Germline V CDR1 and CDR2: SGHAT, FQNNGV. The CDR3 spans 14 residues. Trimming took 5 bases from V and 9 from J, leaving 17 bases between them. In DNA, the CDR3 is TGTGCCAGCAGCCCAGTGGGGGTACGGGGTGAGCAGTTCTTC. Its translation: CASSPVGVRGEQFF.

CDR3 region: CASSFRIGLSSGNTIYF. The CDR3 nucleotides are TGTGCCAGCAGCTTTAGGATCGGGTTATCCTCTGGAAACACCATATATTTT. V is TRBV7-9 and J is TRBJ1-3; no firm D call. The CDR3 is 17 amino acids. The V gene lost 3 bases and the J gene lost 0 bases, with 15 bases spanning the gap. Per the germline V gene, CDR1 is SEHNR and CDR2 is FQNEAQ (reference sequence).

V usage is TRBV4-3 and J usage is TRBJ1-6, with D uncertain. Germline CDR1 and CDR2: LGHNA and YSLEER. The CDR3 spans 15 residues. Trimming took 1 base from V and 5 from J, leaving 9 bases between them. The CDR3 here is CASSQADRDNSPLHF. In nucleotides, the CDR3 is TGCGCCAGCAGCCAAGCAGACCGAGATAATTCACCCCTCCACTTT.

This clone was detected a few times. The chain has TRBV7-2 and TRBJ1-2; D is undetermined. Trimming removed 0 bases at V and 0 bases at J, with 5 bases between. CDR3 length: 14 amino acids. Germline V gene lookup returns CDR1 SGHTA and CDR2 FQGNSA. The CDR3, as DNA: TGTGCCAGCAGCTTAGCTCGGGCTAACTATGGCTACACCTTC. Its protein is CASSLARANYGYTF.

V usage is TRBV24-1 and J usage is TRBJ2-2; 13 nucleotides line up with TRBD2. This CDR3 is built from 16 residues. V lost 0 bases and J lost 6; bases outside the gene matches: 0. Germline-derived CDR1 and CDR2 are KGHDR and SFDVKD. The CDR3 nucleotides read TGTGCCACCAGTGATTTGGGGACTAGCGGGGCCGGGGAGCTGTTTTTT. Protein sequence: CATSDLGTSGAGELFF.

The rearrangement joins TRBV6-6 to TRBJ1-2, with D uncertain. CDR3 length: 13 amino acids. CDR1 and CDR2 (germline): MNHNY, SVGAGI (reference sequence). Trimming removed 10 bases at V and 8 bases at J, with 20 bases between. This CDR3 is CATREGGTMGYTF. CDR3 nucleotide sequence: TGTGCCACCCGGGAGGGTGGAACTATGGGCTACACCTTC.

The chain recombines TRBV10-3 with TRBJ2-7; tentatively, D is TRBD1 (5 bases). Germline CDR1 reads ENHRY; CDR2 reads SYGVKD. The CDR3 is made up of 14 amino acids. V lost 0 bases to trimming and J lost 3 bases, with 9 bases between them. Here the CDR3 reads CAISESEDNYEQYF. The CDR3 nucleotides are TGTGCCATCAGTGAGTCAGAGGACAACTACGAGCAGTACTTC.

The rearrangement uses TRBV10-2 and TRBJ1-4, with 8 nucleotides matching TRBD1. V was clipped by 3 bases and J by 7 bases; unmatched bases: 10. The CDR3 spans 16 residues. Germline CDR1 WSHSY, CDR2 SAAADI. DNA for the CDR3: TGCGCCAGCAGTGACCGACAAGGGACAGGTCTTGAAAAACTGTTTTTT. It specifies CASSDRQGTGLEKLFF.

J is TRBJ1-3 and V is TRBV30; the D is unclear. This CDR3 is built from 12 residues. Germline V gives CDR1 GTSNPN, CDR2 SVGIG (reference sequence). V lost 1 base to trimming and J lost 3 bases, with 4 bases between them. CDR3 amino acids: CAWSGGGNTIYF. For the CDR3, the DNA is TGTGCCTGGAGTGGGGGTGGAAACACCATATATTTT. Supplemented by reference TRBV30 and TRBJ1-3, the full variable domain reads SQTIHQWPATLVQPVGSPLSLECTVEGTSNPNLYWYRQAAGRGLQLLFYSVGIGQISSEVPQNLSASRPQDRQFILSSKKLLLSDSGFYLCAWSGGGNTIYFGEGSWLTVV.

The chain recombines TRBV30 with TRBJ2-5; D remains ambiguous. The germline gives CDR1 GTSNPN, CDR2 SVGIG (reference sequence). V was trimmed by 1 base and J by 5 bases, leaving 20 bases between them. The length of the CDR3 is 16 residues. For the CDR3, the DNA is TGTGCCTGGAGTGGCCTGGGATTGGGTCCCGGGGAGACCCAGTACTTC. It yields the protein CAWSGLGLGPGETQYF.

This rearrangement joins TRBV9 to TRBJ2-2; D may be TRBD2 (6 bases). This CDR3 spans 17 amino acids. Germline V gives CDR1 SGDLS, CDR2 YYNGEE. The ends were cut back, 1 base at V and 5 bases at J, with 18 bases in the middle. The CDR3: CASSVTRMEGLTGELFF. CDR3 in DNA: TGTGCCAGCAGCGTAACGAGAATGGAGGGGTTAACCGGGGAGCTGTTTTTT.

The chain has TRBV7-9 and TRBJ1-1; TRBD1 aligns across 9 bases. The CDR3 runs 15 residues. V trimming: 5 bases; J trimming: 4 bases; junction bases outside the gene matches: 8. CDR1 is SEHNR and CDR2 is FQNEAQ in the germline V gene (reference sequence). CDR3 sequence: CASSQPMTGGTEAFF. CDR3 nucleotides: TGTGCCAGCAGCCAACCGATGACAGGGGGCACTGAAGCTTTCTTT.

This rearrangement joins TRBV5-6 to TRBJ2-4; a possible D gene is TRBD2 (6 bases). With 4 bases removed from V and 7 bases from J, the gap between germline ends came to 12 bases. The CDR3 is 13 residues long. Germline CDR1 and CDR2: SGHDT and YYEEEE. The CDR3 DNA sequence: TGTGCCAGCAGCCTTGGGGAGGCGAACATTCAGTACTTC. It translates to CASSLGEANIQYF.

This chain links TRBV5-1 with TRBJ2-7; D possibly uses TRBD1 or TRBD2 (5 bases each). The germline gives CDR1 SGHRS, CDR2 YFSETQ. Trimming removed 5 bases from V and 2 bases from J, with 11 bases in between. The CDR3 consists of 13 residues. This CDR3 is CASRSGTAYEQYF. For the CDR3, the DNA is TGCGCCAGCAGATCAGGGACGGCCTACGAGCAGTACTTC.

V and J are TRBV30 and TRBJ2-3; D perhaps matches TRBD2 (5 bases). Trimming pared 0 bases from V and 0 bases from J, leaving 10 bases between. This CDR3 has 15 amino acids. Germline assignment: CDR1 GTSNPN and CDR2 SVGIG (reference sequence). Written as DNA, the CDR3 is TGTGCCTGGAGTGTCCTAGCTTCAAGCACAGATACGCAGTATTTT. It codes for CAWSVLASSTDTQYF.

The rearrangement links TRBV15 to TRBJ1-2; a weak D match, TRBD1 (5 bases). The V end lost 0 bases, the J end lost 4 bases, and 9 bases lay between the germline ends. The CDR3 loop spans 14 amino acids. Germline V gives CDR1 LNHNV, CDR2 YYDKDF (reference sequence). The CDR3 DNA is TGTGCCACCAGCAGAGAACTTGGGACCTATGGCTACACCTTC. Translated: CATSRELGTYGYTF.

The gene calls are TRBV5-5 and TRBJ2-3; a weak D match, TRBD2 (6 bases). The CDR3 has 18 amino acids. CDR1 SGHKS and CDR2 YYEKEE come from the germline V gene (reference sequence). V was pared by 5 bases and J by 0 bases, with 22 bases between. The CDR3 DNA is TGTGCCAGCAGTCGCGAAGGACTTGAGGGACTTAGCACAGATACGCAGTATTTT. It specifies CASSREGLEGLSTDTQYF.

The chain couples TRBV19 to TRBJ1-5; D unresolved. The germline V and J ends were trimmed by 2 bases and 4 bases, with 9 bases remaining between them. Germline CDR1 reads LNHDA; CDR2 reads SQIVND (reference sequence). This CDR3 has 14 amino acids. CDR3 DNA sequence: TGTGCCAGTAGTATACGCAGTACAAATCAGCCCCAGCATTTT. Its protein is CASSIRSTNQPQHF. Complete variable domain (other parts from reference TRBV19 and TRBJ1-5): DGGITQSPKYLFRKEGQNVTLSCEQNLNHDAMYWYRQDPGQGLRLIYYSQIVNDFQKGDIAEGYSVSREKKESFPLTVTSAQKNPTAFYLCASSIRSTNQPQHFGDGTRLSIL.

The CDR3 DNA follows: TGTGCCAGCTCACCACCTAGCAGGTCAGATACTGAAGCTTTCTTT. Residues: CASSPPSRSDTEAFF. This chain connects TRBV18 to TRBJ1-1; no clear D. CDR3 length equals 15 residues. The ends were cut back, 0 bases at V and 5 bases at J, with 13 bases in the middle. The germline CDR1 and CDR2 sequences are KGHSH and LQKENI. Based on the CDR3 plus reference TRBV18 and TRBJ1-1, the full variable domain is NAGVMQNPRHLVRRRGQEARLRCSPMKGHSHVYWYRQLPEEGLKFMVYLQKENIIDESGMPKERFSAEFPKEGPSILRIQQVVRGDSAAYFCASSPPSRSDTEAFFGQGTRLTVV.

The V gene is TRBV2, the J gene TRBJ1-1; D is ambiguous. Germline CDR1 reads SNHLY; CDR2 reads FYNNEI. The CDR3 length is 9 residues. V lost 8 bases and J lost 5, with 3 bases in between. The CDR3 here is CASGTEAFF. The CDR3 DNA is TGTGCCAGCGGAACTGAAGCTTTCTTT. Looking up the rest from reference TRBV2 and TRBJ1-1 gives the full variable domain: EPEVTQTPSHQVTQMGQEVILRCVPISNHLYFYWYRQILGQKVEFLVSFYNNEISEKSEIFDDQFSVERPDGSNFTLKIRSTKLEDSAMYFCASGTEAFFGQGTRLTVV.